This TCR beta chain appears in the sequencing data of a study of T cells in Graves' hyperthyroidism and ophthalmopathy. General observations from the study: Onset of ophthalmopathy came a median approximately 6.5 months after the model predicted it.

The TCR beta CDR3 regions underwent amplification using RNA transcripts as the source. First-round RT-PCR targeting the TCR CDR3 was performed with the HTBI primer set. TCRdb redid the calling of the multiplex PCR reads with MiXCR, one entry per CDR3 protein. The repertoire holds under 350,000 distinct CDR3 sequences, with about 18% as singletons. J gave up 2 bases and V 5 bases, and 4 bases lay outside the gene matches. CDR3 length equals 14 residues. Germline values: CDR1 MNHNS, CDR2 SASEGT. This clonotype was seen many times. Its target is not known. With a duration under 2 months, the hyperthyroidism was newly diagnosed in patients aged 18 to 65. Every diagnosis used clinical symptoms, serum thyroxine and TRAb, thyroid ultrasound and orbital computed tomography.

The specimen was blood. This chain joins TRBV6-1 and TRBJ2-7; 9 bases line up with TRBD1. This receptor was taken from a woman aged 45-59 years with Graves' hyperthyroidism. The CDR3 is CASSRDRATYEQYF. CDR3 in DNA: TGTGCCAGCAGTAGGGACAGGGCCACCTACGAGCAGTACTTC.